This T cell receptor beta chain was captured by sequencing in a study of T cell repertoires in ileal Crohn's disease. Looking at the study overall: At postoperative colonoscopy, neoterminal ileum biopsies were taken as M6.

Overall study findings and caveats: Endoscopy was done a median about 6.8 months after surgery.

Described time point: neoterminal ileum biopsy at postoperative endoscopy, about 6 months after surgery. Comment on this clone: Antigen: not known.

The CDR3 consists of 14 residues. Germline-derived CDR1 and CDR2 are SGHRS and YFSETQ. With V trimmed by 4 bases and J by 7 bases, 6 bases remained unmatched. Some clones are missing from TCRdb's copy, which holds only in-frame ones; the method was immunoSEQ multiplex PCR. The sample includes about 10,000 clones, around 80% of them seen just once. The V call is TRBV5-1, the J call TRBJ1-2; 11 positions agree with TRBD1. The sequenced material came from ileal tissue. The clonotype originates from an adult with Crohn's disease. The CDR3 spells CASSLGQGASGYTF. Written as DNA, the CDR3 is TGCGCCAGCAGCCTCGGACAGGGGGCTAGTGGCTACACCTTC.